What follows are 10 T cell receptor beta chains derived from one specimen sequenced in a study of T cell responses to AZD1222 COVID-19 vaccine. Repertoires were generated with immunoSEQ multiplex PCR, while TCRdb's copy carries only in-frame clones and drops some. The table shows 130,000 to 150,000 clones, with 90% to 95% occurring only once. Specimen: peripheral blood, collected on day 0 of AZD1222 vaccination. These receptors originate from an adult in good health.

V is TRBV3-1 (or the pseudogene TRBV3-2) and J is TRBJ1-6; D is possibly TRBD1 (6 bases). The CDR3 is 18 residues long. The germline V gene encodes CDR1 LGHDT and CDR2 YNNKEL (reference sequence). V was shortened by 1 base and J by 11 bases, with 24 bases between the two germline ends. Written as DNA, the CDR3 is TGTGCCAGCAGCCAAGTACTCACAGGGAAAGTTCCATTCCCACCCCTCCACTTT. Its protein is CASSQVLTGKVPFPPLHF.

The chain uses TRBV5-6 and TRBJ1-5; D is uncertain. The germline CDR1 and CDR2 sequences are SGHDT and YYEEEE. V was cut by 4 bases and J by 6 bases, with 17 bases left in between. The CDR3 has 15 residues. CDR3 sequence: CASSTAAEVAQPQHF. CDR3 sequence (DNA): TGTGCCAGCAGCACCGCGGCAGAGGTTGCTCAGCCCCAGCATTTT.

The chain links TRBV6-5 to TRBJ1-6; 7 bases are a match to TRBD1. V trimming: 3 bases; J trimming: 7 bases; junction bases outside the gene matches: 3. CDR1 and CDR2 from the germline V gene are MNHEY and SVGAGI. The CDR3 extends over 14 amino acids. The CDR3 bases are TGTGCCAGCAGTTATCGGGACAGCAATTCACCCCTCCACTTT. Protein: CASSYRDSNSPLHF.

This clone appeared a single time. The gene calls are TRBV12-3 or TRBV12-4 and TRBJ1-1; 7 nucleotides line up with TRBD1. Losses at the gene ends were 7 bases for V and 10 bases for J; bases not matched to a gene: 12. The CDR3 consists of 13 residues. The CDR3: CASTIRTGRGAFF. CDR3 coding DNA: TGTGCCAGCACTATTCGGACAGGTCGAGGAGCTTTCTTT.

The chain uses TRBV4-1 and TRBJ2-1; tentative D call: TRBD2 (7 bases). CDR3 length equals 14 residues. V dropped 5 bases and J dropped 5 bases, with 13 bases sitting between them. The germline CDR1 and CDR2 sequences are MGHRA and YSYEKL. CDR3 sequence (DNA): TGCGCCAGCAGCGTAAGGGGGGGGAACAATGAGCAGTTCTTC. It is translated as CASSVRGGNNEQFF.

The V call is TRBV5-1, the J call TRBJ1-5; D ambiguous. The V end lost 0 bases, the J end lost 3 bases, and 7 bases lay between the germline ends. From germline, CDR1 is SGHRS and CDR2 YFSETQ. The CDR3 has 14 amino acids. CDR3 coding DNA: TGCGCCAGCAGCTTGGGGCAGCCCAATCAGCCCCAGCATTTT. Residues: CASSLGQPNQPQHF. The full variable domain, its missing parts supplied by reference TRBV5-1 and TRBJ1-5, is KAGVTQTPRYLIKTRGQQVTLSCSPISGHRSVSWYQQTPGQGLQFLFEYFSETQRNKGNFPGRFSGRQFSNSRSEMNVSTLELGDSALYLCASSLGQPNQPQHFGDGTRLSIL.

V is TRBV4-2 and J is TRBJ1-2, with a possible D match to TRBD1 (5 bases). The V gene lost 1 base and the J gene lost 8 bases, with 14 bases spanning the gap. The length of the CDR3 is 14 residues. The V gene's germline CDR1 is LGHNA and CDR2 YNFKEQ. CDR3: CASSQVAGREGYTF. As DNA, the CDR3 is TGTGCCAGCAGCCAAGTGGCGGGGCGCGAGGGCTACACCTTC.

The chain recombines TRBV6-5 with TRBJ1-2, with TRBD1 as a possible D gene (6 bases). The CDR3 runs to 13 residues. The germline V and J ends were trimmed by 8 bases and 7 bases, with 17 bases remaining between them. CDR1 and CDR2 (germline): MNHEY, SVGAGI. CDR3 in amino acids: CASDPQGTLGYTF. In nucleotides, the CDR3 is TGTGCCAGCGACCCCCAGGGGACGCTTGGCTACACCTTC.

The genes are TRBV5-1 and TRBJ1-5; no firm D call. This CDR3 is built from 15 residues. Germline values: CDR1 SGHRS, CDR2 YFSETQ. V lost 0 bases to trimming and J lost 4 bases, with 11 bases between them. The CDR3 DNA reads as TGCGCCAGCAGCTTGGACTCGGGAGTGAATCAGCCCCAGCATTTT. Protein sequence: CASSLDSGVNQPQHF.

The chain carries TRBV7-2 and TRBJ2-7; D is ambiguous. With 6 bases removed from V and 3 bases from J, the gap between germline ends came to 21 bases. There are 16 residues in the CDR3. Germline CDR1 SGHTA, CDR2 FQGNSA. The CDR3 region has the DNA TGTGCCAGCAGTAGTGGAATTTCGGGTCTATTCTACGAGCAGTACTTC. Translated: CASSSGISGLFYEQYF.